This TCR beta chain was found in a study of identical twins. Via MiXCR, TCRdb re-called the 5' RACE reads, giving one row per CDR3 protein. The sample holds hundreds of thousands of distinct CDR3 sequences, around 20% seen once. V lost 2 bases and J 5 bases, leaving 12 bases between the germline ends. Germline V lookup: CDR1 MNHEY, CDR2 SMNVEV (reference sequence). The CDR3 extends over 15 amino acids. Another study also made use of these data, one on T cells expressing NK-cell markers.

The receptor's source is a woman aged 18-29 years in good health. The sample comprised PBMCs. This chain joins TRBV27 and TRBJ2-2, with D perhaps assigned TRBD1 or TRBD2 (5 bases each). The CDR3 reads CASSLRDRSTGELFF. The CDR3 nucleotides read TGTGCCAGCAGTTTAAGGGACCGTAGTACCGGGGAGCTGTTTTTT.